A selection of T cell receptor beta chains follows, all from one sample in a study of cytomegalovirus exposure and HLA in healthy donors. Generated by immunoSEQ multiplex PCR, the TCRdb table keeps only in-frame clones and is missing some. The table lists approximately 170,000 clones, 84% of them singletons. Sequences were obtained from PBMCs. The receptors shown here come from a man aged 25 to 40 in good health and CMV-seropositive. CDR3s include the opening cysteine and the closing phenylalanine or tryptophan. D genes are given only for firm matches.

CDR3aa: CASSSGQPGNTIYF; v_gene: TRBV28; j_gene: TRBJ1-3; d_gene: TRBD1
CDR3aa: CASSQTGVGTYNEQFF; v_gene: TRBV27; j_gene: TRBJ2-1; d_gene: TRBD1
CDR3aa: CASSYSRLQGAHTQYF; v_gene: TRBV6-5; j_gene: TRBJ2-3; d_gene: TRBD1
CDR3aa: CASRSRDLSQYF; v_gene: TRBV6-5; j_gene: TRBJ2-5; d_gene: NA
CDR3aa: CASSQEGQGYGNTIYF; v_gene: TRBV4-2; j_gene: TRBJ1-3; d_gene: NA
CDR3aa: CASSLVTSGFDEQYF; v_gene: TRBV4-1; j_gene: TRBJ2-7; d_gene: TRBD2
CDR3aa: CASSVQGAQGQPQHF; v_gene: TRBV6-5; j_gene: TRBJ1-5; d_gene: TRBD1
CDR3aa: CASEVWVSNQPQHF; v_gene: TRBV2; j_gene: TRBJ1-5; d_gene: NA
CDR3aa: CASTSREGGTEAFF; v_gene: TRBV4-3; j_gene: TRBJ1-1; d_gene: NA
CDR3aa: CASSSQRTGVTGELFF; v_gene: TRBV28; j_gene: TRBJ2-2; d_gene: TRBD1
CDR3aa: CASTSAEVGQPQHF; v_gene: TRBV19; j_gene: TRBJ1-5; d_gene: NA
CDR3aa: CASSPGASETQYF; v_gene: TRBV11-2; j_gene: TRBJ2-5; d_gene: NA
CDR3aa: CATSGAGTAHNQPQHF; v_gene: TRBV15; j_gene: TRBJ1-5; d_gene: TRBD1
CDR3aa: CASSFYQGNTEAFF; v_gene: TRBV28; j_gene: TRBJ1-1; d_gene: NA
CDR3aa: CASSSTGGRYGYTF; v_gene: TRBV5-1; j_gene: TRBJ1-2; d_gene: NA
CDR3aa: CASSLKPAGDITDTQYF; v_gene: TRBV7-3; j_gene: TRBJ2-3; d_gene: TRBD2
CDR3aa: CASSQGIRGTGELFF; v_gene: TRBV4-1; j_gene: TRBJ2-2; d_gene: NA
CDR3aa: CASSLWTVNQPQHF; v_gene: TRBV28; j_gene: TRBJ1-5; d_gene: NA
CDR3aa: CASSRGQVYNSPLHF; v_gene: TRBV28; j_gene: TRBJ1-6; d_gene: TRBD1
CDR3aa: CASSWGLAGDEQFF; v_gene: TRBV5-1; j_gene: TRBJ2-1; d_gene: TRBD2
CDR3aa: CASSKVQAYEQYF; v_gene: TRBV21-1; j_gene: TRBJ2-7; d_gene: NA
CDR3aa: CASSEVAGGSDTQYF; v_gene: TRBV6-4; j_gene: TRBJ2-3; d_gene: TRBD2
CDR3aa: CASSLRQGSNQPQHF; v_gene: TRBV28; j_gene: TRBJ1-5; d_gene: NA
CDR3aa: CASSEAASTDTQYF; v_gene: TRBV2; j_gene: TRBJ2-3; d_gene: NA
CDR3aa: CASSLGRGDFSGNTIYF; v_gene: TRBV7-9; j_gene: TRBJ1-3; d_gene: NA
CDR3aa: CASSVTSGRSYNEQFF; v_gene: TRBV28; j_gene: TRBJ2-1; d_gene: TRBD2
CDR3aa: CASSYEHEQYF; v_gene: TRBV6-5; j_gene: TRBJ2-7; d_gene: NA
CDR3aa: CASNLAFRETGEKLFF; v_gene: TRBV28; j_gene: TRBJ1-4; d_gene: NA
CDR3aa: CAWRGGQVSTNEKLFF; v_gene: TRBV30; j_gene: TRBJ1-4; d_gene: NA
CDR3aa: CASSLDGTGYYTEAFF; v_gene: TRBV27; j_gene: TRBJ1-1; d_gene: TRBD1
CDR3aa: CASSLEPERGEQYF; v_gene: TRBV11-3; j_gene: TRBJ2-7; d_gene: NA
CDR3aa: CATAPTWTSGGARYNEQFF; v_gene: TRBV27; j_gene: TRBJ2-1; d_gene: TRBD2
CDR3aa: CSVEAPPFSGANVLTF; v_gene: TRBV29-1; j_gene: TRBJ2-6; d_gene: NA
CDR3aa: CSGDREWENTEAFF; v_gene: TRBV29-1; j_gene: TRBJ1-1; d_gene: TRBD1
CDR3aa: CASEGQQNTEAFF; v_gene: TRBV28; j_gene: TRBJ1-1; d_gene: TRBD1
CDR3aa: CASSSRTSGGAGELFF; v_gene: TRBV11-3; j_gene: TRBJ2-2; d_gene: TRBD2
CDR3aa: CASSESLQNNSPLHF; v_gene: TRBV10-2; j_gene: TRBJ1-6; d_gene: NA
CDR3aa: CASSPREGLETQYF; v_gene: TRBV4-1; j_gene: TRBJ2-5; d_gene: TRBD2
CDR3aa: CASSQEVAASTDTQYF; v_gene: TRBV4-1; j_gene: TRBJ2-3; d_gene: NA
CDR3aa: CASSPLERRELEHEQFF; v_gene: TRBV9; j_gene: TRBJ2-1; d_gene: NA
CDR3aa: CAWSHITGAASGEQYF; v_gene: TRBV30; j_gene: TRBJ2-7; d_gene: TRBD1
CDR3aa: CASTDGGANTGELFF; v_gene: TRBV9; j_gene: TRBJ2-2; d_gene: TRBD2
CDR3aa: CASSPQGRHHETQYF; v_gene: TRBV7-9; j_gene: TRBJ2-5; d_gene: NA
CDR3aa: CASSLSYRGYEQYF; v_gene: TRBV28; j_gene: TRBJ2-7; d_gene: TRBD1
CDR3aa: CASSRGVAYEQYF; v_gene: TRBV5-8; j_gene: TRBJ2-7; d_gene: NA
CDR3aa: CAWSAQDEAFF; v_gene: TRBV30; j_gene: TRBJ1-1; d_gene: NA
CDR3aa: CASTRDRGPTGELFF; v_gene: TRBV28; j_gene: TRBJ2-2; d_gene: TRBD1
CDR3aa: CASSLDLEVNTEAFF; v_gene: TRBV5-4; j_gene: TRBJ1-1; d_gene: NA
CDR3aa: CASSVGQGRTMVNEQFF; v_gene: TRBV9; j_gene: TRBJ2-1; d_gene: NA
CDR3aa: CASSFGQGMGTDTQYF; v_gene: TRBV5-1; j_gene: TRBJ2-3; d_gene: TRBD1
CDR3aa: CAWALAGGSPYNEQFF; v_gene: TRBV30; j_gene: TRBJ2-1; d_gene: TRBD2
CDR3aa: CASRRTGGAGTEAFF; v_gene: TRBV27; j_gene: TRBJ1-1; d_gene: TRBD1
CDR3aa: CASSGTGTGLRGYTF; v_gene: TRBV9; j_gene: TRBJ1-2; d_gene: TRBD1
CDR3aa: CASTQWGASGYYEQYF; v_gene: TRBV6-6; j_gene: TRBJ2-7; d_gene: TRBD2